This T cell receptor (beta chain) comes out of a study of cytomegalovirus exposure and HLA in healthy donors. Regarding donors, all were healthy bone marrow donors. Notes on the study in general: Of the V segments, some could not be distinguished, including TRBV6-2 and TRBV6-3, and were excluded. Later analysis placed DRB1 highest and HLA-C lowest in TCR association rates, which differed by HLA locus. Relative to the approximately 700-donor mean, N-insertions were reportedly fewer in an Asian-associated ancestry cluster in a later analysis.

For this clone: Its antigen is undetermined.

The germline CDR1 and CDR2 sequences are SGHRS and YFSETQ. The CDR3 is 16 residues long. V dropped 0 bases and J dropped 6; count of bases not matched to a gene: 11. The study ran its PCR with 60 Vbeta and 13 Jbeta primers. Sequenced by immunoSEQ multiplex PCR; TCRdb stores in-frame clones only, minus some. The table includes about 160,000 clones, 60% to 75% detected once. The sample was PBMCs. This TCR derives from a woman aged 45-65 years in good health and CMV-seropositive. V gene TRBV5-1 combines with J gene TRBJ1-2; 7 bases agree with TRBD1. CDR3 region: CASSLEISRGVHGYTF. In DNA, the CDR3 is TGCGCCAGCAGCTTGGAGATATCCAGGGGGGTTCATGGCTACACCTTC.